The subject of this entry is one T cell receptor (beta chain). RNA transcripts provided the source from which TCR beta CDR3 regions were amplified. The HTBI primer set was used in a first-round RT-PCR of the TCR CDR3. Using its own MiXCR run on the multiplex PCR reads, TCRdb lists one record per CDR3 protein. The sample lists a few hundred thousand distinct CDR3 sequences; around 14% were seen once. This sample is part of a study of T cells in Graves' hyperthyroidism and ophthalmopathy. Study-level information: Peripheral blood samples were taken at initial diagnosis, prior to any treatment.

The V gene lost 6 bases and the J gene lost 0 bases, with 12 bases spanning the gap. Germline CDR1 is DFQATT and CDR2 is SNEGSKA (reference sequence). The CDR3 spans 14 residues. This rearrangement joins TRBV20-1 to TRBJ1-5; TRBD1 might be the D (6 bases). The sample taken for sequencing was blood. This receptor was identified in a woman under 30 with Graves' hyperthyroidism. CDR3 amino acids: CSATTGFSNQPQHF. The CDR3 nucleotides read TGCAGTGCCACCACAGGGTTTAGCAATCAGCCCCAGCATTTT.